The entry below describes one T cell receptor beta chain. Antigen: not known. This CDR3 is built from 11 residues. The germline V gene encodes CDR1 SGHVS and CDR2 FNYEAQ. V was shortened by 3 bases and J by 5 bases, with 4 bases between the two germline ends. These data belong to a study of cytomegalovirus exposure and HLA in healthy donors. The study ran its PCR with 60 Vbeta and 13 Jbeta primers. Sequencing used immunoSEQ multiplex PCR; TCRdb keeps in-frame clones, though not all of them. The data show 100,000 to 140,000 clones, 60% to 80% seen once. Whole-study results and caveats: As immune exposure information, only CMV serostatus was available.

Sample: PBMCs. The sequence derives from a man younger than 35 in good health and CMV-seronegative. The chain joins TRBV7-6 to TRBJ2-5; D gene uncertain. CDR3 amino acids: CASSFGETQYF. The CDR3 DNA reads as TGTGCCAGCAGCTTCGGGGAGACCCAGTACTTC.